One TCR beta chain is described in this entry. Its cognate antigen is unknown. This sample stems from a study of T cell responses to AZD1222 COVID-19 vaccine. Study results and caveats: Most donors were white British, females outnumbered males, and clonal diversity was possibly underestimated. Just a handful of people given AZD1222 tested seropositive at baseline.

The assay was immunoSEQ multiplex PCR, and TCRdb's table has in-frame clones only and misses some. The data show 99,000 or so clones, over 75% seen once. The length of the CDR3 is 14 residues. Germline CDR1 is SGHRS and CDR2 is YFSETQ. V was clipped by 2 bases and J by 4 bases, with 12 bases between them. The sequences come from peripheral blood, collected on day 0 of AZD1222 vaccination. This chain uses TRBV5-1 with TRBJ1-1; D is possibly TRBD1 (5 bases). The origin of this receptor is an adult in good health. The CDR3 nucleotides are TGCGCCAGCAGCTTCTCGGGGCCCGGCACTGAAGCTTTCTTT. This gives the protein CASSFSGPGTEAFF.